The 2 T cell receptor beta chains presented below share a single source sample, sequenced in a study of cytomegalovirus exposure and HLA in healthy donors. Researchers ran the PCR with 60 Vbeta and 13 Jbeta primers. Profiled with immunoSEQ multiplex PCR; TCRdb holds only in-frame clones, not every one. The sample carries roughly 200,000 clones, 81% recorded once. Sequencing was performed on PBMCs. The receptor set was obtained from a man in his forties in good health and CMV-seropositive.

Here the CDR3 reads CASSWGTGSYNEQFF. The CDR3 bases are TGTGCCAGCAGTTGGGGGACAGGTTCCTACAATGAGCAGTTCTTC. The chain has TRBV25-1 and TRBJ2-1; 8 bases are a match to TRBD1. The V segment lost 5 bases and the J segment 1 base; nucleotides outside the gene matches: 4. Germline V gene lookup returns CDR1 MGHDK and CDR2 SYGVNS. The CDR3 runs 15 residues.

The V call is TRBV29-1, the J call TRBJ2-3; 11 bases align to TRBD2. Germline CDR1 and CDR2: SQVTM and ANQGSEA. Trimming cost V 5 bases and J 3 bases; bases outside gene matches: 1. CDR3 length equals 13 residues. The CDR3 region has the DNA TGCAGCGTTTCTAGCGGGGGGACAGATACGCAGTATTTT. This gives the protein CSVSSGGTDTQYF.